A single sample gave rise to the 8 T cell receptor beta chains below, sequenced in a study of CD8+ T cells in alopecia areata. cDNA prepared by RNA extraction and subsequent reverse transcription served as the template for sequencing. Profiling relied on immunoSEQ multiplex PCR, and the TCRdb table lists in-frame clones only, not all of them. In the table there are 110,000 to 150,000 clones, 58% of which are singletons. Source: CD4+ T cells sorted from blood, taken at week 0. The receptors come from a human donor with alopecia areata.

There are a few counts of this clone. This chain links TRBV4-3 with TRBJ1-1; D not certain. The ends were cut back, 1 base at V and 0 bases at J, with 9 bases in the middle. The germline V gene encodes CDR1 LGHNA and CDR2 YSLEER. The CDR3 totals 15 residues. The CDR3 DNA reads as TGCGCCAGCAGCCAAGGCCCGGAAGTGAACACTGAAGCTTTCTTT. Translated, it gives CASSQGPEVNTEAFF.

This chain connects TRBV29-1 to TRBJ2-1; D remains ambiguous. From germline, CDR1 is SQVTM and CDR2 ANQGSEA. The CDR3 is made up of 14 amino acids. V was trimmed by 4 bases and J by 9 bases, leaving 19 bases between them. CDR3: CSVGEWYTPAEQFF. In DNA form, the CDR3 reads TGCAGCGTTGGGGAATGGTATACCCCCGCTGAGCAGTTCTTC.

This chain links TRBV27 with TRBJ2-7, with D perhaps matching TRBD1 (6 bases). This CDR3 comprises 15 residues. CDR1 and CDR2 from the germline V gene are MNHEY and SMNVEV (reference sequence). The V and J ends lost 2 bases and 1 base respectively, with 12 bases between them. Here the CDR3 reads CASSLKATGSYEQYF. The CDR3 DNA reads TGTGCCAGCAGTTTAAAGGCAACAGGGTCCTACGAGCAGTACTTC.

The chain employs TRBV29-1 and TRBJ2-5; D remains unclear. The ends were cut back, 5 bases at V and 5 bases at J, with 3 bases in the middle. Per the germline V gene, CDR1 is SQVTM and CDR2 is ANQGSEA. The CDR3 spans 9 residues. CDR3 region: CSVSETQYF. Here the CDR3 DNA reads TGCAGCGTTTCGGAGACCCAGTACTTC.

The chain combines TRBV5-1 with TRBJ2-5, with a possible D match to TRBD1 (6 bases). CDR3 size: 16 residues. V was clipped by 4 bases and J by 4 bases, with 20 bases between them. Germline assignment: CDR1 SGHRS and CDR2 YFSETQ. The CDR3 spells CASSIGQPNAGETQYF. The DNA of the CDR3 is TGCGCCAGCAGCATAGGACAGCCAAATGCGGGAGAGACCCAGTACTTC.

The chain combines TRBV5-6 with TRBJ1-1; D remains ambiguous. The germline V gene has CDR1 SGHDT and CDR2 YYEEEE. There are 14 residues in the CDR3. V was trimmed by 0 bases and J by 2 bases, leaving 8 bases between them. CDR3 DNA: TGTGCCAGCAGCTTGGGGCAGGTAAACACTGAAGCTTTCTTT. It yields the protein CASSLGQVNTEAFF.

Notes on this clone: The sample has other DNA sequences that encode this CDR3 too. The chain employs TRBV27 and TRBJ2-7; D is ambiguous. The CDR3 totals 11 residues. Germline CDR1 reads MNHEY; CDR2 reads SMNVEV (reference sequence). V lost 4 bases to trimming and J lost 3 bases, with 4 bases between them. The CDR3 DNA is TGTGCCAGCAGTTCCTACTACGAGCAGTACTTC. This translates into CASSSYYEQYF.

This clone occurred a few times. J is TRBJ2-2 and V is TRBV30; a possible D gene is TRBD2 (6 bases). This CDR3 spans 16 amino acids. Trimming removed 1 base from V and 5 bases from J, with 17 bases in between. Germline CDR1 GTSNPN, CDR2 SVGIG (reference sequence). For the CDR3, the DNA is TGTGCCTGGAGTGGAGAACCGGGGGTGGTAACCGGGGAGCTGTTTTTT. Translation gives CAWSGEPGVVTGELFF.